These T cell receptor beta chains were read from a single sample in a study of T cell responses to AZD1222 COVID-19 vaccine. Method: immunoSEQ multiplex PCR; TCRdb's copy keeps in-frame clones and lacks some. The sample contains approximately 150,000 clones, about 93% of which appear only once. The sequencing here drew on peripheral blood, taken on day 0 of AZD1222 vaccination. Receptor source: an adult in good health. The conserved cysteine and the conserved F or W are not part of the CDR3 here. The D gene is left open where the match is weak. Only some rows state a clone size, as once, few, many or a class for expanded clones.

J	size	D	V	CDR3
TRBJ2-1	-	-	TRBV6-2/TRBV6-3	ASSLYRERLENEQF
TRBJ2-7	once	TRBD2	TRBV25-1	ASSGGLAGDSYEQY
TRBJ2-7	-	TRBD1	TRBV19	ASSRGQETRYEQY
TRBJ2-7	once	-	TRBV7-2	ASSHAYEQY
TRBJ2-2	-	-	TRBV4-1	ASSQGSRLAWGTGELF
TRBJ2-1	-	-	TRBV9	ASSFGCRF
TRBJ2-5	-	TRBD2	TRBV27	ASSGTRPEETQY
TRBJ2-2	once	-	TRBV19	ASSIHINTGELF
TRBJ1-6	-	-	TRBV6-5	ASSFEGRGGSPLH
TRBJ1-4	-	-	TRBV5-1	ASSLGGKDEKLF
TRBJ2-1	-	-	TRBV24-1	ATSDSSGAYNEQF
TRBJ2-4	-	-	TRBV24-1	ATSEPHRGSIQY
TRBJ1-1	-	-	TRBV7-8	ASSQNFGTAKAF
TRBJ2-2	-	TRBD2	TRBV6-2/TRBV6-3	ASIPGLAGGRRELF
TRBJ1-1	few	-	TRBV6-5	ASSYSTQGGVTEAF
TRBJ1-1	-	-	TRBV9	ASSLEGEAEAF
TRBJ2-2	-	-	TRBV19	ASSIVGESTGELF
TRBJ2-5	-	-	TRBV11-2	ASSVTGPQETQY
TRBJ2-6	-	-	TRBV19	ASSDGTYLT
TRBJ2-1	-	TRBD2	TRBV18	ASSPRLAGANEQF
TRBJ1-2	-	TRBD1	TRBV27	ASSFQGANYGYT
TRBJ1-5	-	TRBD1	TRBV28	ASSSGTGTSNQPQH
TRBJ2-1	-	-	TRBV4-2	ASSHAARGEQF
TRBJ1-2	-	TRBD1	TRBV27	ASSSLGTGKGSGGYT
TRBJ1-1	-	-	TRBV21-1	ASKQKDTEAF
TRBJ2-1	-	TRBD2	TRBV5-1	ASSLHLAGLNEQF
TRBJ2-7	-	-	TRBV11-1	ASSLYTSYEQY
TRBJ2-5	-	TRBD2	TRBV18	ASSPVLFASSGRPQETQY
TRBJ2-7	once	TRBD2	TRBV28	ASSLYASGTYEQY
TRBJ2-1	-	TRBD1	TRBV19	ASSDGQGANEQF
TRBJ1-5	-	-	TRBV19	ASSSDKVRNQPQH
TRBJ1-1	-	TRBD1	TRBV2	ASTRQGNTEAF
TRBJ2-2	-	-	TRBV4-1	ASSRTGEGGTGELF
TRBJ1-3	-	-	TRBV18	ASSWGAGNTIY
TRBJ1-2	-	-	TRBV7-9	ASSRGMETNYGYT
TRBJ2-3	-	-	TRBV6-4	ASTDGAHTDTQY
TRBJ2-1	-	TRBD2	TRBV3-1/TRBV3-2	ASSQVWEGYNEQF
TRBJ1-1	-	-	TRBV9	ASSPRLGALNTEAF
TRBJ2-2	-	-	TRBV7-9	ASSLELWRNTGELF